This entry lists 29 T cell receptor beta chains sequenced from one sample in a study of blood T cell repertoires in COVID-19. Assay used: immunoSEQ multiplex PCR; TCRdb lists only in-frame clones, some missing. The table has around 120,000 clones, around 80% seen once. The sample comprised peripheral blood. These receptors all stem from a man between 65 and 85 years old with acute or convalescent COVID-19.

This chain joins TRBV5-4 and TRBJ2-1; 12 nucleotides align to TRBD2. The CDR3 sequence is 15 residues long. The V segment lost 6 bases and the J segment 4 bases; nucleotides outside the gene matches: 5. Germline V gives CDR1 SGHNT, CDR2 YYREEE (reference sequence). Here the CDR3 DNA reads TGTGCCAGCACTCCGACTAGCGGGGGTTACAATGAGCAGTTCTTC. Residues: CASTPTSGGYNEQFF. Full variable domain (outside the CDR3, taken from reference TRBV5-4 and TRBJ2-1): ETGVTQSPTHLIKTRGQQVTLRCSSQSGHNTVSWYQQALGQGPQFIFQYYREEENGRGNFPPRFSGLQFPNYSSELNVNALELDDSALYLCASTPTSGGYNEQFFGPGTRLTVL.

V usage is TRBV7-2 and J usage is TRBJ2-1; D gene unclear. CDR3 length equals 11 residues. Trimming took off 7 bases at V and 8 bases at J, with 9 bases between the two ends. The germline CDR1 and CDR2 sequences are SGHTA and FQGNSA. The CDR3 loop reads CASTPRDEQFF. The DNA of the CDR3 is TGTGCCAGCACCCCTCGCGATGAGCAGTTCTTC.

This rearrangement joins TRBV28 to TRBJ1-1, with D unresolved. CDR3 length: 12 residues. Germline CDR1 MDHEN, CDR2 SYDVKM. Trimming shortened V by 2 bases and J by 11 bases, and 12 bases separated the two germline ends. The CDR3 region is CASSLHLRLAFF. The DNA for the CDR3 is TGTGCCAGCAGTTTACACCTCAGGTTGGCTTTCTTT.

In this sample, this clone turned up once. The chain has TRBV19 and TRBJ2-1; 9 positions agree with TRBD2. The CDR3 is 18 residues long. The junction had 8 bases not matched to a gene; V was cut back by 0 bases and J by 2 bases. Germline CDR1 is LNHDA and CDR2 is SQIVND (reference sequence). In DNA form, the CDR3 reads TGTGCCAGTAGTATAGAAAAATGGCGGGGGGGTCCCTACAATGAGCAGTTCTTC. Its translation: CASSIEKWRGGPYNEQFF.

This clone was counted a single time. This sequence joins TRBV27 and TRBJ2-7; 8 bases fit TRBD1. The germline gives CDR1 MNHEY, CDR2 SMNVEV (reference sequence). Trimming cost V 6 bases and J 3 bases; bases outside gene matches: 7. This CDR3 spans 14 amino acids. For the CDR3, the DNA is TGTGCCAGCAGAGACCGGGACAGGAGCTACGAGCAGTACTTC. Translation gives CASRDRDRSYEQYF.

This clone is a singleton in its sample. V usage is TRBV6-5 and J usage is TRBJ1-1; D gene unclear. This CDR3 has 13 amino acids. V dropped 8 bases and J dropped 2 bases, with 12 bases sitting between them. Germline CDR1 reads MNHEY; CDR2 reads SVGAGI. As DNA, the CDR3 is TGTGCCAGCTTTATTGGCAGAAACACTGAAGCTTTCTTT. This codes for CASFIGRNTEAFF.

The gene calls are TRBV5-4 and TRBJ1-3, with a weak D call TRBD1 (5 bases). Trimming shortened V by 4 bases and J by 6 bases, and 11 bases separated the two germline ends. In germline, CDR1 is SGHNT, CDR2 YYREEE (reference sequence). The CDR3 is 13 amino acids. CDR3 coding DNA: TGTGCCAGCAGCCGGGACTGGGAAAACACCATATATTTT. It encodes CASSRDWENTIYF.

The J gene is TRBJ1-6, the V gene TRBV4-1; no clear D gene. This CDR3 has 16 residues. CDR1 and CDR2 from the germline V gene are MGHRA and YSYEKL. Trimming cost V 1 base and J 3 bases, with 10 bases left between them. CDR3 coding DNA: TGCGCCAGCAGCCAAGGGAGGACCGGCTATAATTCACCCCTCCACTTT. Amino acids: CASSQGRTGYNSPLHF.

The V and J genes are TRBV7-2 and TRBJ1-2; possibly TRBD1 for D (5 bases). Deletions cut 5 bases from V and 4 bases from J, with 11 bases between. Germline V gene sequence: CDR1 SGHTA, CDR2 FQGNSA. The CDR3 covers 13 residues. The CDR3 here is CASSRGGGYGYTF. CDR3 coding DNA: TGTGCCAGCAGCCGCGGGGGGGGCTATGGCTACACCTTC. Supplemented by reference TRBV7-2 and TRBJ1-2, the full variable domain reads GAGVSQSPSNKVTEKGKDVELRCDPISGHTALYWYRQSLGQGLEFLIYFQGNSAPDKSGLPSDRFSAERTGGSVSTLTIQRTQQEDSAVYLCASSRGGGYGYTFGSGTRLTVV.

The chain carries TRBV4-2 and TRBJ2-3, with 8 bases that match TRBD2. Germline values: CDR1 LGHNA, CDR2 YNFKEQ. This CDR3 is 19 amino acids long. With V trimmed by 0 bases and J by 5 bases, 16 bases remained unmatched. The CDR3, as DNA: TGTGCCAGCAGCCAAGATGGGGCGGGACTAGTGGGGTTTGGAGATACGCAGTATTTT. This gives the protein CASSQDGAGLVGFGDTQYF.

The sample holds a few counts of this clone. The chain is built from TRBV5-1 and TRBJ1-6; the match to TRBD1 covers 7 bases. Germline CDR1 and CDR2: SGHRS and YFSETQ. V lost 2 bases, J lost 8 bases, and 10 bases stayed unmatched. This CDR3 region has 16 residues. The CDR3 spells CASSFSRQGLDSPLHF. CDR3 bases: TGCGCCAGCAGCTTCTCCCGACAGGGTTTGGATTCACCCCTCCACTTT.

This clone has just one count. The V gene is TRBV4-1, the J gene TRBJ1-4; D is ambiguous. The CDR3 loop spans 16 amino acids. Germline values: CDR1 MGHRA, CDR2 YSYEKL. Trimming pared 4 bases from V and 0 bases from J, leaving 12 bases between. CDR3 region: CASSPRTLPTNEKLFF. The CDR3 DNA sequence: TGCGCCAGCAGCCCTCGGACTTTACCAACTAATGAAAAACTGTTTTTT.

The chain couples TRBV9 to TRBJ1-1; D is ambiguous. Trimming took off 0 bases at V and 4 bases at J, with 22 bases between the two ends. CDR1 and CDR2 (germline): SGDLS, YYNGEE. The CDR3 is made up of 18 amino acids. The CDR3 DNA is TGTGCCAGCAGCGTAGAGCCCTCTCGTGGAGGGCATGGCACTGAAGCTTTCTTT. Protein: CASSVEPSRGGHGTEAFF. Together with reference TRBV9 and TRBJ1-1, the CDR3 gives the full variable domain: DSGVTQTPKHLITATGQRVTLRCSPRSGDLSVYWYQQSLDQGLQFLIQYYNGEERAKGNILERFSAQQFPDLHSELNLSSLELGDSALYFCASSVEPSRGGHGTEAFFGQGTRLTVV.

The chain couples TRBV12-3 or TRBV12-4 to TRBJ1-5, with 7 bases aligning to TRBD1. CDR3 length: 13 residues. V shed 5 bases, J shed 5 bases, and the junction held 3 bases outside the gene matches. The CDR3 nucleotides read TGTGCCAGCAGTACCCAGGGGGATCAGCCCCAGCATTTT. Translation gives CASSTQGDQPQHF.

In its sample, this clone was seen once. This chain links TRBV19 with TRBJ2-5, with 7 positions matching TRBD1. V dropped 4 bases and J dropped 1; count of bases not matched to a gene: 0. The length of the CDR3 is 13 residues. Germline lookup yields CDR1 LNHDA and CDR2 SQIVND (reference sequence). The CDR3, as DNA: TGTGCCAGTAGTAGACAGGGCCAAGAGACCCAGTACTTC. Its protein is CASSRQGQETQYF.

This clone has a single count. V gene TRBV4-1 combines with J gene TRBJ2-1; D call uncertain. V was shortened by 6 bases and J by 7 bases, with 10 bases between the two germline ends. The germline gives CDR1 MGHRA, CDR2 YSYEKL. This CDR3 region has 12 residues. Here the CDR3 reads CASRRSGNEQFF. The DNA for the CDR3 is TGCGCCAGCAGACGGTCCGGGAATGAGCAGTTCTTC.

The J gene is TRBJ1-3, the V gene TRBV4-1; the D is unclear. The germline gives CDR1 MGHRA, CDR2 YSYEKL. V shed 3 bases and J shed 3 bases, with 21 bases lying between them. The CDR3 is made up of 18 amino acids. CDR3 protein: CASSHRTGALLGGNTIYF. The CDR3 DNA follows: TGCGCCAGCAGCCACCGAACTGGAGCCCTGCTCGGTGGAAACACCATATATTTT.

The rearrangement links TRBV28 to TRBJ1-1; TRBD1 might be the D (6 bases). CDR3 length equals 15 residues. Trimming left V 0 bases short and J 2 bases short, with 10 bases between. Germline assignment: CDR1 MDHEN and CDR2 SYDVKM. CDR3 nucleotides: TGTGCCAGCAGTTTATGGGGACACAAAAACACTGAAGCTTTCTTT. Its translation is CASSLWGHKNTEAFF.

The rearrangement joins TRBV5-4 to TRBJ2-7; 7 nucleotides align to TRBD2. The length of the CDR3 is 16 residues. CDR1 is SGHNT, CDR2 YYREEE, per germline (reference sequence). J lost 0 bases, V lost 2 bases, and 8 bases had no gene match. This chain's CDR3 is CASSFLVRGSSYEQYF. As DNA, the CDR3 is TGTGCCAGCAGCTTTCTGGTGCGGGGGAGCTCCTACGAGCAGTACTTC.

This clone occurred once. The J gene is TRBJ1-2, the V gene TRBV19, with a tentative D call TRBD1 (6 bases). Germline V gene data show CDR1 as LNHDA and CDR2 as SQIVND (reference sequence). The CDR3 totals 15 residues. Trimming removed 6 bases from V and 2 bases from J, with 16 bases in between. The CDR3 nucleotides read TGTGCCAGTAGAGAGGCCTCCCAGGGGAACTATGGCTACACCTTC. It specifies CASREASQGNYGYTF.

This clone was seen a few times. The V gene is TRBV4-2, the J gene TRBJ1-3; D is possibly TRBD1 (6 bases). Trimming left V 5 bases short and J 2 bases short, with 7 bases between. Germline CDR1 LGHNA, CDR2 YNFKEQ. This CDR3 is 13 amino acids long. The CDR3 is CASSGTTGNTIYF. The CDR3 DNA is TGTGCCAGCAGCGGGACAACTGGAAACACCATATATTTT.

The gene calls are TRBV5-1 and TRBJ1-1; 7 nucleotides line up with TRBD1. V gave up 7 bases and J gave up 2 bases; unmatched junction bases: 8. Germline-derived CDR1 and CDR2 are SGHRS and YFSETQ. This CDR3 spans 14 amino acids. The CDR3 coding sequence is TGCGCCAGCGGCCCCGGGACAGACAACACTGAAGCTTTCTTT. Translation gives CASGPGTDNTEAFF.

V gene TRBV18 combines with J gene TRBJ2-5; TRBD1 matches at 10 bases. Germline V gives CDR1 KGHSH, CDR2 LQKENI. This CDR3 is 15 amino acids long. Trimming took 6 bases from V and 3 from J; bases not matched to a gene: 7. DNA for the CDR3: TGTGCCAGCTCCGATTGGGACAGGGGAAAAGAGACCCAGTACTTC. Its translation: CASSDWDRGKETQYF.

This chain connects TRBV5-1 to TRBJ2-5; 9 positions match TRBD2. Trimming cost V 0 bases and J 5 bases; bases outside gene matches: 2. Germline-derived CDR1 and CDR2 are SGHRS and YFSETQ. CDR3 length equals 14 residues. The CDR3 loop is CASSLGGGAETQYF. The DNA of the CDR3 is TGCGCCAGCAGCTTGGGCGGGGGGGCGGAGACCCAGTACTTC.

The chain joins TRBV10-3 to TRBJ2-7; perhaps TRBD2 as D (5 bases). The CDR3 spans 12 residues. V lost 5 bases and J 2 bases, leaving 7 bases between the germline ends. CDR1 ENHRY and CDR2 SYGVKD come from the germline V gene. The CDR3 nucleotides are TGTGCCATCAGTAGGACTCCCTACGAGCAGTACTTC. This encodes CAISRTPYEQYF.

In nucleotides, the CDR3 is TGCGCCAGCGCCCAAGGGGGAGGGGCGCCGGGAGCTTTCTTT. Translated, it gives CASAQGGGAPGAFF. The chain joins TRBV4-1 to TRBJ1-1; weak D call: TRBD1 (6 bases). V gave up 8 bases and J gave up 10 bases, with 23 bases separating them. In germline, CDR1 is MGHRA, CDR2 YSYEKL. This CDR3 spans 14 amino acids.

Concerning this clone: A read error may produce the germline difference seen at one junction end. The chain joins TRBV6-2 or TRBV6-3 to TRBJ1-3; 7 nucleotides match TRBD1. Looked up from germline, CDR1 is MNHEY and CDR2 is SVGEGT. The CDR3 extends over 13 amino acids. The CDR3 protein is CASSSPNSRQGYF. The CDR3 DNA reads as TGTGCCAGCAGTTCCCCTAACTCTCGACAGGGATACTTT.

This clone was detected only a few times. J is TRBJ1-2 and V is TRBV2; no firm D call. V was cut by 2 bases and J by 3 bases, with 7 bases left in between. The germline gives CDR1 SNHLY, CDR2 FYNNEI. There are 13 residues in the CDR3. The CDR3 bases are TGTGCCAGCAGTGAATACCAGGACTATGGCTACACCTTC. Its protein product is CASSEYQDYGYTF.

In this sample, this clone turned up a few times. The chain carries TRBV10-1 and TRBJ1-1, with 7 nucleotides matching TRBD1. V trimming: 7 bases; J trimming: 4 bases; junction bases outside the gene matches: 9. CDR1 and CDR2 from the germline V gene are WNHNN and SYGVQD (reference sequence). The CDR3 is 14 amino acids. CDR3 protein: CASIPSTGSTEAFF. CDR3 DNA sequence: TGCGCCAGCATACCTTCGACAGGGAGCACTGAAGCTTTCTTT.